This T cell receptor beta chain was identified during a study of shared clonotypes between healthy human individuals (dated by TCRdb to the early 2020s). As for the study more broadly: A few men and two women, aged 18 to 49 years, made up the cohort. Per donor, three plates each were used for CD4 naive and CD4 memory, two for CD8 naive, and one for CD8 memory. The study deeply sequenced blood TCR repertoires of about 5 healthy adults to estimate repertoire size and the extent of clonotype sharing between individuals. Libraries were prepared and TCR repertoires were sequenced by different laboratories using diverse techniques, in order to increase sequencing depth and limit assay-specific biases. Between about 0.8 and 8.9 billion PBMCs per donor were obtained by leukapheresis.

The paper's findings and limits, for the study overall: Larger estimated clonotype richness was generally found for naive subsets than for memory subsets. The genetic and exposure-history diversity represented was limited by the small number of donors. When a handful of donors were compared, the shared fraction of clonotypes was about 5.2% for naive CD4, about 4% for naive CD8, more than 2% for memory CD4, and less than 0.45% for memory CD8. Sampling was restricted to blood, and TCR repertoires in tissues likely differ from the TCR repertoires found in blood. Clonotypes shared by all four sorted-subset donors showed higher generation probabilities than non-shared clonotypes. Pairwise subsampling led to the expectation that sequencing depth would affect the degree of clonotype sharing among donors. Rarefaction of sorted-subset datasets indicated incomplete sequencing despite the large sequencing depth.

Donors were healthy HIV-negative adults with no recently reported acute infections or vaccinations. Only Caucasian adults living in Nashville, Tennessee, USA were represented among the donors. CD4+ T cells were enriched by magnetic negative selection, after which naive cells were positively selected on CD45RA and the negative fraction was taken as the memory subset. Blood was obtained by leukapheresis, after which PBMCs were separated by Ficoll-Histopaque density gradient centrifugation and cryopreserved in liquid nitrogen vapor phase. Analytical flow cytometry was used to check the purity and quantity of every magnetically sorted T cell population. Genomic DNA was isolated from each sorted fraction and quantified by UV absorbance on a Nanodrop 2000c. In regard to this clone: Its antigen specificity is not known. No per-base quality is available; no much larger clone lies one base away.

TCR CDR3 regions were amplified from genomic DNA by multiplex PCR using the deep immunoSEQ assay. Extracted genomic DNA from each cell subset was distributed evenly across all wells of several immunoSEQ 96-well plates, and each plate was treated as a replicate. For sorted subsets, each replicate PCR was loaded with 150 to 250 ng genomic DNA, equivalent to some 31,000 T cell genomes. The purified libraries were quantified using a Qubit 3.0 fluorometer, sized with a Bioanalyzer 2100, and then quantified again using the KAPA Library Quantification kit. A separate single-read 150-cycle Illumina NextSeq 550 flow cell was used to sequence each immunoSEQ 96-well plate. Per the authors' processing: Because only junctional sequences without quality scores were contained in the immunoSEQ output, filtering matching that applied to full-length reads could not be performed. To assign V/J genes and CDR3, sequences were annotated against IMGT germline references using PyIR, a Python wrapper for IgBLAST v1.9. Any read was removed if the V/J assignment was weak (E-value above 1e-6), the CDR3 was missing, or the read contained stop codons, out-of-frame junctions, or ambiguous translated residues. V3J clonotypes were defined as sequences sharing the same inferred V gene, J gene, and CDR3 amino acid sequence. The percentage overlap between two repertoires was calculated by dividing the number of shared unique clonotypes by the size of the smaller repertoire. RTK rarefaction, the Chao1 estimator, and Recon v2.1 estimates of unobserved clonotypes were used to assess repertoire richness. Generation probabilities were computed with OLGA for all TCRbeta clonotypes obtained by the gDNA method from a few donors. Entries here come from immuneACCESS through TCRdb and include only in-frame sequences with V and J called. Some clones fail to appear in such tables; in the studies checked, an unresolved V gene covers under half of the shortfall, and the cause of the remainder is unknown. V, J and clone size reflect that table, while D and trimming were determined from the DNA. For this sample there are 600,000 to 750,000 clones; over 55% appear just once. The ten largest make up approximately 1.8% of the sample.

The germline V gene (reference sequence) gives CDR1 as MNHEY and CDR2 as SMNVEV. The CDR3 measures 14 amino acids from cysteine to phenylalanine. The only DNA kept is the CDR3, 42 bases in frame from the first base. At the junction V is shortened by 8 bases and J by 4 bases; bases outside the gene matches: 5. The chain employs TRBV27 and TRBJ1-4; the central 9 bases match TRBD1. This sequence originates from a woman under 40 in good health. What was sequenced was memory CD4+ T cells sorted from blood. The meaning of the sample's cell subset or site label: CD45RA-negative fraction. The DNA reads as follows: TGTGCCAGCGCTCGGGGACAGGGTAATGAAAAACTGTTTTTT. This gives the protein CASARGQGNEKLFF.